The 9 T cell receptor beta chains presented below share a single source sample, sequenced in a study of cytomegalovirus exposure and HLA in healthy donors. 60 Vbeta and 13 Jbeta primers were used in PCR. The protocol was immunoSEQ multiplex PCR, while the TCRdb copy is restricted to in-frame clones and leaves out a portion. The sample holds some 140,000 clones, about four fifths seen once. The material sequenced was PBMCs. The receptor set was obtained from a male donor in good health and CMV-seropositive.

The chain couples TRBV6-1 to TRBJ2-7, with TRBD2 matching 7 bases. CDR1 and CDR2 from the germline V gene are MNHNS and SASEGT. This CDR3 contains 14 residues. The trim removed 2 bases at V and 3 bases at J, leaving 4 bases unmatched. CDR3 coding DNA: TGTGCCAGCAGTGAAAGCGGGGTTAGCTACGAGCAGTACTTC. Residues: CASSESGVSYEQYF.

This clone appeared once. This rearrangement joins TRBV6-4 to TRBJ2-6; TRBD1 aligns across 8 bases. The J segment lost 1 base and the V segment lost 9 bases, leaving 17 bases of the junction unmatched. The CDR3 is made up of 19 amino acids. From germline, CDR1 is MRHNA and CDR2 SNTAGT. The CDR3 DNA is TGTGCCAGGGGAAGCAGGGGGCGCAGCAATCAGTCTGGGGCCAACGTCCTGACTTTC. Translated: CARGSRGRSNQSGANVLTF.

The V call is TRBV27, the J call TRBJ2-7; 13 bases match TRBD2. V lost 6 bases to trimming and J lost 5 bases; unmatched junction nucleotides: 4. The CDR3 is 14 amino acids. The germline gives CDR1 MNHEY, CDR2 SMNVEV (reference sequence). The CDR3 region is CASRTSGRYNEQYF. The CDR3 nucleotides read TGTGCCAGCAGGACTAGCGGGAGGTACAACGAGCAGTACTTC.

In this sample, this clone turned up once. The chain has TRBV11-2 and TRBJ1-2; 7 bases agree with TRBD1. V dropped 2 bases and J dropped 11; count of bases not matched to a gene: 11. Germline loops: CDR1 SGHAT, CDR2 FQNNGV. The CDR3 has 14 amino acids. CDR3 in amino acids: CASSLSEAGGQYTF. CDR3 nucleotides: TGTGCCAGCAGCTTATCTGAAGCAGGGGGGCAGTACACCTTC.

About this clone: One end of the junction varies from germline; a read error may be responsible. This chain links TRBV7-9 with TRBJ2-7; D is unclear. Germline loops: CDR1 SEHNR, CDR2 FQNEAQ (reference sequence). The CDR3 contains 12 residues. The CDR3 DNA follows: TGTTCCAGCAGCTTTAGACACGACGAGCAGTACTTC. Its translation is CSSSFRHDEQYF.

The chain has TRBV28 and TRBJ2-7, with D perhaps TRBD1 (5 bases). Germline V gives CDR1 MDHEN, CDR2 SYDVKM. This CDR3 region has 16 residues. The V gene lost 2 bases and the J gene lost 2 bases, with 16 bases spanning the gap. CDR3 in amino acids: CASSLIASQGAYEQYF. DNA of the CDR3: TGTGCCAGCAGTTTAATCGCGTCGCAGGGCGCCTACGAGCAGTACTTC.

This chain joins TRBV4-3 and TRBJ2-3; 10 positions agree with TRBD2. Germline CDR1 and CDR2: LGHNA and YSLEER. There are 15 residues in the CDR3. The trim removed 2 bases at V and 3 bases at J, leaving 2 bases unmatched. CDR3: CASSQQGLATDTQYF. The CDR3 DNA reads as TGCGCCAGCAGCCAACAGGGACTAGCGACAGATACGCAGTATTTT.

The chain has TRBV28 and TRBJ2-1; TRBD2 aligns across 8 bases. The J segment lost 4 bases and the V segment lost 6 bases, leaving 8 bases of the junction unmatched. Germline-derived CDR1 and CDR2 are MDHEN and SYDVKM. CDR3 length equals 15 residues. CDR3 residues: CASRKTSETYNEQFF. The CDR3 DNA is TGTGCCAGCAGGAAGACTAGCGAGACATACAATGAGCAGTTCTTC.

The chain joins TRBV11-2 to TRBJ2-5; D gene unclear. CDR1 and CDR2 from the germline V gene are SGHAT and FQNNGV. CDR3 size: 12 residues. Trimming stripped 0 bases from V and 5 bases from J, with 4 bases between. CDR3 nucleotide sequence: TGTGCCAGCAGCTTAGACAGGGAGACCCAGTACTTC. This gives the protein CASSLDRETQYF.